Ten or more counts support the clone carrying this T cell receptor beta chain. Its antigen is unknown. The V and J ends lost 5 bases and 2 bases, in that order; junction bases with no gene match: 3. There are 13 residues in the CDR3. TCRdb re-called the 5' RACE reads through MiXCR, storing one row per CDR3 protein. The sample yields more than 300,000 distinct CDR3 sequences, around an eighth seen once. This entry comes from a study of T-cell memory formation after mild COVID-19. About the study: The study found TCR clusters largely donor specific. Study-level findings and limits: Clones that shrank (day 15 to 85) were balanced CD4/CD8, whereas later expanders leaned CD4+.

The sequenced sample consisted of PBMCs or a T cell subset sorted from them (not recorded which). This chain connects TRBV12-3 or TRBV12-4 to TRBJ2-7, with TRBD1 identical over 7 bases. The TCR comes from a man aged 18 to 30 who had mild COVID-19 (a few samples of this study predate the infection). Cell type and time point are not known. The CDR3 spells CASSPGTAYEQYV. CDR3 DNA: TGTGCCAGCAGTCCGGGGACAGCCTACGAGCAGTACGTC.